A selection of T cell receptor beta chains follows, all from one sample in a study of response to subunit inactivated influenza vaccine. TCRdb processed the RT-PCR reads anew with MiXCR; each CDR3 protein has one entry. Of about 620,000 distinct CDR3 sequences in the sample, around 11% are singletons; the top ten hold around 9.6%. The sequencing here drew on PBMCs from blood, taken on the day of vaccination. These receptors were taken from a man between 50 and 59 years old who received an inactivated influenza vaccine. Both conserved end residues are part of each CDR3. Each record gives: V gene, D gene, clone size, J gene, CDR3 protein, CDR3 DNA. D genes are given only for firm matches. The size entry is marked missing in some rows and otherwise reads once, few, many or a size class.

TRBV4-1	TRBD1	.	TRBJ2-3	CASSQDPGQGADTQYF	TGCGCCAGCAGCCAAGACCCGGGACAGGGGGCCGATACGCAGTATTTT
TRBV7-2	.	few	TRBJ2-1	CASSLLQESYNEQFF	TGTGCCAGCAGCTTACTACAGGAATCCTACAATGAGCAGTTCTTC
TRBV6-2/TRBV6-3	TRBD1	few	TRBJ1-1	CASSYEGDRGLYKNTEAFF	TGTGCCAGCAGTTATGAAGGCGACAGGGGCCTTTATAAGAACACTGAAGCTTTCTTT
TRBV7-2	TRBD1	.	TRBJ2-7	CASSLGVGQVLF	TGTGCCAGCAGCTTAGGGGTGGGACAGGTTCTCTTC
TRBV29-1	.	few	TRBJ2-3	CSAEFTDTQYF	TGCAGCGCTGAGTTCACAGATACGCAGTATTTT
TRBV7-9	.	.	TRBJ2-1	CASSPMIQLGAYNEQFF	TGTGCCAGCAGCCCCATGATTCAACTAGGCGCCTACAATGAGCAGTTCTTC
TRBV20-1	.	.	TRBJ2-7	CSARRPGLSGAYEQYF	TGCAGTGCTAGACGACCAGGACTATCGGGAGCCTACGAGCAGTACTTC
TRBV20-1	TRBD2	.	TRBJ2-1	CSASRPTSGIRDEQFF	TGCAGTGCTAGCCGACCCACTAGCGGGATTAGGGATGAGCAGTTCTTC
TRBV7-8	.	.	TRBJ2-1	CASSLVMIPYNEQFF	TGTGCCAGCAGCCTCGTTATGATCCCCTACAATGAGCAGTTCTTC
TRBV12-3/TRBV12-4	.	.	TRBJ2-2	CASSFGGTTANTGELFF	TGTGCCAGCAGTTTCGGGGGCACGACGGCGAACACCGGGGAGCTGTTTTTT
TRBV6-1	.	.	TRBJ1-6	CASSATWTANSPLHF	TGTGCCAGCAGTGCCACGTGGACGGCTAATTCACCCCTCCACTTT
TRBV6-2/TRBV6-3	.	.	TRBJ2-1	CASSFGRHNEQFF	TGTGCCAGCAGCTTTGGACGGCACAATGAGCAGTTCTTC
TRBV12-3/TRBV12-4	.	many	TRBJ1-1	CASSLARDTEAFF	TGTGCCAGCAGTTTAGCGCGAGACACTGAAGCTTTCTTT
TRBV12-3/TRBV12-4	.	few	TRBJ1-4	CASSFLTGREKLFF	TGTGCCAGCAGTTTCCTAACAGGGCGTGAAAAACTGTTTTTT
TRBV7-9	TRBD1	many	TRBJ2-5	CASSERTGGTRETQYF	TGTGCCAGCAGCGAAAGGACAGGGGGTACACGAGAGACCCAGTACTTC
TRBV7-7	.	.	TRBJ2-4	CASSGDRLAKNIQYF	TGTGCTAGCAGCGGGGACAGGTTGGCCAAAAACATTCAGTACTTC
TRBV24-1	.	few	TRBJ2-2	CATSDLGLPNTGELFF	TGTGCCACCAGTGATTTGGGGCTACCGAACACCGGGGAGCTGTTTTTT
TRBV4-3	TRBD1	few	TRBJ2-2	CASSEGQDTGELFF	TGCGCCAGCAGCGAAGGACAGGACACCGGGGAGCTGTTTTTT